This T cell receptor (beta chain) was profiled in a study of blood T cell repertoires in COVID-19. At the level of the study: T cells, B-cell-depleted T cells, or PBMCs supplied cDNA or gDNA.

Original processing methods: Amplifying reference gene primers gave estimates of nucleated cell counts. TCRdb's copy holds only in-frame clones and misses some; the assay was immunoSEQ multiplex PCR. V and J calls and clone size are as listed in that table; D and trimming were resolved from the DNA. The repertoire includes a few hundred thousand clones, 90% of them detected once, and 2% to 2.5% sits in the top ten. V lost 0 bases to trimming and J lost 7 bases, with 15 bases between them. Germline CDR1 is SGHTA and CDR2 is FQGNSA. This CDR3 contains 16 residues. This chain connects TRBV7-2 to TRBJ1-4, with TRBD1 as a possible D gene (5 bases). Sequenced material: peripheral blood. The receptor comes from a woman aged 55-69 years with COVID-19, enrolled during active disease. The chain's CDR3 is CASSLAYFPGSEKLFF. In DNA, the CDR3 is TGTGCCAGCAGCTTAGCGTATTTCCCAGGGTCTGAAAAACTGTTTTTT.